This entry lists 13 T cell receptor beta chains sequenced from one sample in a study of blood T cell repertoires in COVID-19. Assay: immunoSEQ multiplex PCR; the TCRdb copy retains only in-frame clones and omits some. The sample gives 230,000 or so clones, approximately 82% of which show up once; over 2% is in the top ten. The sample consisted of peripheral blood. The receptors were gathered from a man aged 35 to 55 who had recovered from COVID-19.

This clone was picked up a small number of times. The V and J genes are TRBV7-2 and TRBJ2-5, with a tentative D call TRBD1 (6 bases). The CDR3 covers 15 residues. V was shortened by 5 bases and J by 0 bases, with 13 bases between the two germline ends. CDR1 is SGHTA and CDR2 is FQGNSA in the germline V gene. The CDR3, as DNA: TGTGCCAGCAGCACAGGGCGGATGTACCAAGAGACCCAGTACTTC. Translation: CASSTGRMYQETQYF. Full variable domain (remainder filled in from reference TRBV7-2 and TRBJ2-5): GAGVSQSPSNKVTEKGKDVELRCDPISGHTALYWYRQSLGQGLEFLIYFQGNSAPDKSGLPSDRFSAERTGGSVSTLTIQRTQQEDSAVYLCASSTGRMYQETQYFGPGTRLLVL.

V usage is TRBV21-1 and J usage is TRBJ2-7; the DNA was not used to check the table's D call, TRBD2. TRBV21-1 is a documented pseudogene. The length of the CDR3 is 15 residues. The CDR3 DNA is TGTGCCAGCCATTCGGGGGGAGTAGACTCGGGAGAGCAGTACTTC. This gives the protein CASHSGGVDSGEQYF.

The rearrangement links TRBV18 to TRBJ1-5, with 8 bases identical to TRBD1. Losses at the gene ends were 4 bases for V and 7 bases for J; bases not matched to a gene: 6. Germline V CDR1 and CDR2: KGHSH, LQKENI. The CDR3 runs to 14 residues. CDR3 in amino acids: CASSLDREGQPQHF. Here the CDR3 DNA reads TGTGCCAGCTCACTGGACAGGGAGGGACAGCCCCAGCATTTT.

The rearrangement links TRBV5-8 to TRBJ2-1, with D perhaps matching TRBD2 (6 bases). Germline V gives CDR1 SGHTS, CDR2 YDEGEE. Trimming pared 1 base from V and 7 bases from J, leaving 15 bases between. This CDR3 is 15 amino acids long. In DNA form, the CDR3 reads TGTGCCAGCAGCTTGCGGGGGACCTATCGAAATGAGCAGTTCTTC. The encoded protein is CASSLRGTYRNEQFF.

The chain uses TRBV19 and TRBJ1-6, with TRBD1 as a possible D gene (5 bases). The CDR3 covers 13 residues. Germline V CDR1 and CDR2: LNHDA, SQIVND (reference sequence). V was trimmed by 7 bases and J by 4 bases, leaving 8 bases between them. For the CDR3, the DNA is TGTGCCAGTACCTCAGGGTATAATTCACCCCTCCACTTT. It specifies CASTSGYNSPLHF.

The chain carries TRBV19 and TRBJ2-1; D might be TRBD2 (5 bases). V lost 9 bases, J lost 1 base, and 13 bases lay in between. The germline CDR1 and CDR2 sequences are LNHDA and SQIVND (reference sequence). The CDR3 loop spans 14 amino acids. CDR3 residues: CASRIRGSYNEQFF. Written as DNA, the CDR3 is TGTGCCAGCCGTATCCGGGGTTCCTACAATGAGCAGTTCTTC. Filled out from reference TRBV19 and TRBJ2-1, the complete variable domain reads DGGITQSPKYLFRKEGQNVTLSCEQNLNHDAMYWYRQDPGQGLRLIYYSQIVNDFQKGDIAEGYSVSREKKESFPLTVTSAQKNPTAFYLCASRIRGSYNEQFFGPGTRLTVL.

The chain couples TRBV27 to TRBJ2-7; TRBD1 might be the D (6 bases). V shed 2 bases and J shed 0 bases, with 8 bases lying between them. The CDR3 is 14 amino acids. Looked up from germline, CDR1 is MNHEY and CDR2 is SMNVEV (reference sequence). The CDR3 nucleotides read TGTGCCAGCAGTTTAGCAGGGGACTCCTACGAGCAGTACTTC. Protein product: CASSLAGDSYEQYF.

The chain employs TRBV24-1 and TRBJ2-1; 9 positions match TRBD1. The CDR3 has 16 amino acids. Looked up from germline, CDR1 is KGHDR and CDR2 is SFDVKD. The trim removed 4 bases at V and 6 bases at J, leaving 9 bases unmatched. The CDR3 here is CATSDPSGTGSNEQFF. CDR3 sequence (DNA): TGTGCCACCAGTGACCCGTCCGGGACAGGGAGCAATGAGCAGTTCTTC.

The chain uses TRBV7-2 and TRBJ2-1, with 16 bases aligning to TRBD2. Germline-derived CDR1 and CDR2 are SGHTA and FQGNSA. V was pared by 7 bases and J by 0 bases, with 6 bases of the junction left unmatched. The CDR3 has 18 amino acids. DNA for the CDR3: TGTGCCAGCAACCCGGGACTAGCGGGGGGGCTCTCCTACAATGAGCAGTTCTTC. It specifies CASNPGLAGGLSYNEQFF.

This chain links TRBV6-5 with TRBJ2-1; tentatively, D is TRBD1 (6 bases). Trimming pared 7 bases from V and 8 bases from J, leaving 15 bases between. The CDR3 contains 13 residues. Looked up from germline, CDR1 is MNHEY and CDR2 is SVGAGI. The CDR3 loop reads CASTSLGADEQFF. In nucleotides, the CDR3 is TGTGCCAGCACATCTCTGGGGGCGGATGAGCAGTTCTTC.

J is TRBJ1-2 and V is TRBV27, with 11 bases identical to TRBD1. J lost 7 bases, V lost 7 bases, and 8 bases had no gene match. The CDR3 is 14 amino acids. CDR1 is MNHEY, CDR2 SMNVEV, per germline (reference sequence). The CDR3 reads CASKGQGAPLGYTF. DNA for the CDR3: TGTGCCAGCAAAGGACAGGGGGCCCCCCTTGGCTACACCTTC.

CDR3 nucleotide sequence: TGTGCCAGCAGCACCGGGACTAGCGGGGGCACAGATACGCAGTATTTT. It specifies CASSTGTSGGTDTQYF. The chain combines TRBV11-3 with TRBJ2-3; TRBD2 matches 13 bases. This CDR3 is built from 16 residues. Germline V gene data show CDR1 as SGHNT and CDR2 as YENEEA. The V gene end was trimmed by 5 bases and the J gene end by 1 base; junction bases not matched to a gene: 3.

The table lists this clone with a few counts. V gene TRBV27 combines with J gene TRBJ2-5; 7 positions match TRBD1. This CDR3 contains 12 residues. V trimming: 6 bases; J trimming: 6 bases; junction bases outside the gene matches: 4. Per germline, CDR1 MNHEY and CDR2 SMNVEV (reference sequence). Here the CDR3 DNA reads TGTGCCAGCAGGGGGGACAGTCAGACCCAGTACTTC. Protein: CASRGDSQTQYF.